Following are 19 T cell receptor beta chains from one sample sequenced in a study of T cells in Graves' hyperthyroidism and ophthalmopathy. What was amplified from RNA transcripts were TCR beta CDR3 regions. During a first-round RT-PCR of the TCR CDR3, the HTBI primer set was used. MiXCR, applied by TCRdb to the multiplex PCR reads, yields one record per CDR3 protein. Of 600,000 or so distinct CDR3 sequences listed, 35% to 55% are singletons. The sample comprised peripheral blood or thyroid tissue (not recorded which). Every receptor here comes from a woman aged 18-29 years with Graves' hyperthyroidism.

The chain employs TRBV4-1 and TRBJ1-5, with D perhaps TRBD1 (6 bases). Germline CDR1 MGHRA, CDR2 YSYEKL. With 1 base removed from V and 7 bases from J, the gap between germline ends came to 14 bases. This CDR3 is built from 15 residues. CDR3 DNA sequence: TGCGCCAGCAGCCAAGTTCCAGGGGCCAGGCAGCCCCAGCATTTT. Its translation is CASSQVPGARQPQHF.

This clonotype has just a few counts. A junction end diverges from the germline sequence, so it may reflect a read error. The chain recombines TRBV5-1 with TRBJ2-7, with 7 bases that match TRBD2. The CDR3 runs 15 residues. Germline assignment: CDR1 SGHRS and CDR2 YFSETQ. CDR3: CASSLLPGRRHEQYF. The CDR3, as DNA: TGTGCCAGCAGCTTGTTACCCGGGAGGAGGCACGAGCAGTACTTC.

The chain couples TRBV11-2 to TRBJ2-7, with D perhaps matching TRBD1 or TRBD2 (5 bases each). V was trimmed by 1 base and J by 5 bases, leaving 9 bases between them. The CDR3 is 13 residues long. The V gene's germline CDR1 is SGHAT and CDR2 FQNNGV. The CDR3 nucleotides are TGTGCCAGCAGCTTAGTTCCGGGACACGAGCAGTACTTC. It encodes CASSLVPGHEQYF.

The CDR3 sequence is CATSLSRVERETQYF. Written as DNA, the CDR3 is TGTGCCACCAGTTTGTCGAGGGTTGAGAGAGAGACCCAGTACTTC. The chain couples TRBV24-1 to TRBJ2-5; possibly TRBD2 for D (5 bases). V lost 6 bases and J lost 4, with 17 bases in between. Germline lookup yields CDR1 KGHDR and CDR2 SFDVKD. The CDR3 spans 15 residues.

J is TRBJ2-7 and V is TRBV20-1; 13 bases are a match to TRBD2. V lost 5 bases to trimming and J lost 7 bases; unmatched junction nucleotides: 5. Germline CDR1 DFQATT, CDR2 SNEGSKA (reference sequence). This CDR3 comprises 13 residues. CDR3 in DNA: TGCAGTGCTCCGGGACTAGCGGGATCTGAGCAGTACTTC. It codes for CSAPGLAGSEQYF.

The chain uses TRBV29-1 and TRBJ1-4; TRBD1 matches 10 bases. The CDR3 loop spans 14 amino acids. Germline CDR1 SQVTM, CDR2 ANQGSEA. The V segment lost 8 bases and the J segment 6 bases; nucleotides outside the gene matches: 9. The CDR3 DNA sequence: TGCAGCAGTGAATCCGGGACAGGGGATGAAAAACTGTTTTTT. Translating it yields CSSESGTGDEKLFF.

J is TRBJ2-7 and V is TRBV10-1, with a tentative D call TRBD1 (5 bases). CDR3 size: 12 residues. Germline V gene lookup returns CDR1 WNHNN and CDR2 SYGVQD (reference sequence). V was cut by 8 bases and J by 3 bases, with 11 bases left in between. As DNA, the CDR3 is TGCGCCAGCGGGCAGGGTTTCTACGAGCAGTACTTC. Amino acid sequence: CASGQGFYEQYF.

In the case of this clonotype: A much larger clone lies one base from this, so it may be a read error. The CDR3 does not end in the conserved phenylalanine or tryptophan, so this is likely a read error. The chain couples TRBV12-3 or TRBV12-4 to TRBJ1-2; no reliable D call. V lost 7 bases to trimming and J lost 7 bases, with 13 bases between them. The CDR3 totals 12 residues. CDR3 DNA sequence: TGTGCCAGCACGAGGAGTTGGGGTGGCTACACCCTC. Amino acids: CASTRSWGGYTL.

V usage is TRBV29-1 and J usage is TRBJ2-7, with TRBD2 matching over 11 bases. The J call may not be correct, given that the DNA end is closer to TRBJ2-1. Germline V lookup: CDR1 SQVTM, CDR2 ANQGSEA. This CDR3 spans 15 amino acids. The CDR3 DNA is TGCAGCGTTGAAGATGGGGGGACTAGCGGCTACGAGCAGTTCTTC. This codes for CSVEDGGTSGYEQFF.

This clonotype was counted many times. The J gene is TRBJ2-6, the V gene TRBV2; TRBD1 aligns across 8 bases. CDR3 length: 14 amino acids. Germline V gene lookup returns CDR1 SNHLY and CDR2 FYNNEI. The J segment lost 3 bases and the V segment lost 5 bases, leaving 0 bases of the junction unmatched. The CDR3 DNA sequence: TGTGCCAGCAGTACAGGGGGTGGGGCCAACGTCCTGACTTTC. This encodes CASSTGGGANVLTF.

This clonotype has at least ten counts. The rearrangement joins TRBV14 to TRBJ1-4, with a weak D call TRBD1 (5 bases). Trimming removed 0 bases from V and 12 bases from J, with 14 bases in between. Germline CDR1 SGHDN, CDR2 FVKESK. The CDR3 consists of 14 residues. CDR3 sequence: CASSQDWQGAELFF. In nucleotides, the CDR3 is TGTGCCAGCAGCCAAGATTGGCAGGGAGCGGAACTGTTTTTT.

Concerning this clonotype itself: The CDR3 does not close with the conserved phenylalanine or tryptophan, likely indicating a read error. The chain combines TRBV29-1 with TRBJ1-2; tentative D call: TRBD1 (6 bases). The CDR3 loop spans 15 amino acids. From germline, CDR1 is SQVTM and CDR2 ANQGSEA. Here the CDR3 reads CSLDHRDKRHYGYTL. In DNA, the CDR3 is TGCAGCCTTGACCACCGGGACAAACGACACTATGGCTACACCCTC.

This clonotype has at least ten counts. The V and J genes are TRBV7-6 and TRBJ2-7; unclear D gene. The germline V and J ends were trimmed by 5 bases and 8 bases, with 13 bases remaining between them. The CDR3 is made up of 12 amino acids. CDR1 SGHVS and CDR2 FNYEAQ come from the germline V gene. CDR3 residues: CASSAGTGQQYF. The CDR3 DNA reads as TGTGCCAGCAGCGCAGGAACGGGCCAGCAGTACTTC.

The rearrangement joins TRBV29-1 to TRBJ1-5; 7 bases match TRBD1. The CDR3 is made up of 13 amino acids. CDR1 and CDR2 from the germline V gene are SQVTM and ANQGSEA. The CDR3 sequence is CRDDRAIYQPQHF. In DNA, the CDR3 is TGCAGGGACGACAGGGCCATCTATCAGCCCCAGCATTTT.

For this clonotype: A much larger clone differs from this one at a single base, so this may be a read error. The chain couples TRBV7-9 to TRBJ1-6; D might be TRBD1 (5 bases). Trimming left V 4 bases short and J 8 bases short, with 21 bases between. Germline V gene sequence: CDR1 SEHNR, CDR2 FQNEAQ (reference sequence). The CDR3 runs 17 residues. The CDR3 spells CASSSAIGTVSYSPLHF. CDR3 DNA sequence: TGTGCCAGCAGCTCAGCGATCGGGACCGTGAGTTATTCACCCCTCCACTTT.

This clonotype was seen ten or more times. V and J are TRBV14 and TRBJ2-5, with D unresolved. Germline CDR1 and CDR2: SGHDN and FVKESK. The ends were cut back, 2 bases at V and 2 bases at J, with 0 bases in the middle. The CDR3 has 11 amino acids. CDR3 residues: CASSQQETQYF. CDR3 DNA sequence: TGTGCCAGCAGCCAACAAGAGACCCAGTACTTC.

Turning to this clonotype: Because the CDR3's place on the DNA is in doubt, the DNA is left out and the CDR3 is given as listed by TCRdb. The rearrangement uses TRBV7-9 and TRBJ1-4. CDR1 SEHNR and CDR2 FQNEAQ come from the germline V gene (reference sequence). Ends included, the CDR3 has 15 residues. CDR3 residues: CASSLGEGQMKNCFF.

Turning to this clonotype: This may arise from a read error, as a much more abundant clone is one base away. The rearrangement uses TRBV20-1 and TRBJ1-1, with a possible D match to TRBD1 (6 bases). The CDR3 is 11 residues long. Germline V gives CDR1 DFQATT, CDR2 SNEGSKA (reference sequence). Trimming took off 4 bases at V and 3 bases at J, with 6 bases between the two ends. CDR3 nucleotide sequence: TGCAGTGCTACAGGGGACACTGAAGCTTTCTTT. Protein: CSATGDTEAFF.

For the CDR3, the DNA is TGCACTGGGGGACAGGGTGGGGACTACACCTTC. This codes for CTGGQGGDYTF. The chain is built from TRBV29-1 and TRBJ1-2, with 9 bases matching TRBD1. The germline gives CDR1 SQVTM, CDR2 ANQGSEA. The CDR3 runs 11 residues. The entire variable domain, with the rest obtained from reference TRBV29-1 and TRBJ1-2, is as follows: SAVISQKPSRDICQRGTSLTIQCQVDSQVTMMFWYRQQPGQSLTLIATANQGSEATYESGFVIDKFPISRPNLTFSTLTVSNMSPEDSSIYLCTGGQGGDYTFGSGTRLTVV.